This T cell receptor (beta chain) was documented in a study of brain T cells in children with intractable seizures. Libraries were prepared by immunoSEQ multiplex PCR; TCRdb keeps only in-frame clonotypes and omits some of them. The sample holds about 80,000 clones, more than 75% seen once. The TCR originated in a girl aged 2-10 years with Rasmussen encephalitis and intractable seizures. The source was peripheral blood, collected at surgery.

CDR3 in amino acids: CATGGRDRVYNEQFF. CDR3 DNA sequence: TGTGCCACCGGGGGCAGGGACAGAGTTTACAATGAGCAGTTCTTC. The chain recombines TRBV6-5 with TRBJ2-1, with D maybe TRBD1 (7 bases). CDR1 MNHEY and CDR2 SVGAGI come from the germline V gene. The ends were cut back, 10 bases at V and 4 bases at J, with 20 bases in the middle. This CDR3 region has 15 residues.